This note documents a single TCR beta chain sequence. Per the original methods: By means of reference gene primer amplification, nucleated cell counts were estimated. The data were produced by immunoSEQ multiplex PCR, yet TCRdb's version contains in-frame clones alone and is incomplete. V, J and clone size are those of that table, while D and trimming were read from the DNA. This table holds fewer than 350,000 clones, 80% to 90% found once. Germline trimming cut 5 bases from V and 4 bases from J; bases unmatched to any gene: 14. This CDR3 comprises 18 residues. Germline CDR1 reads LNHDA; CDR2 reads SQIVND (reference sequence). The data were taken from a study of blood T cell repertoires in COVID-19. In the study overall: Sites in the United States, Italy and Spain provided acute and convalescent COVID-19 samples. The analysed material was cDNA or gDNA that came from T cells, B-cell-depleted T cells, or PBMCs.

The V and J genes are TRBV19 and TRBJ2-1, with 10 bases matching TRBD2. The specimen sequenced was peripheral blood. This sequence was found in a man aged 40-55 years with acute or convalescent COVID-19. CDR3 sequence (DNA): TGTGCCAGTAGTTCCAGCGGGCCCGGACTAGCGGTGTACAATGAGCAGTTCTTC. Translating gives CASSSSGPGLAVYNEQFF.